A selection of T cell receptor beta chains follows, all from one sample in a study of blood T cell repertoires in COVID-19. Method: immunoSEQ multiplex PCR; TCRdb's copy keeps in-frame clones and lacks some. The table has 60,000 to 75,000 clones, more than 75% seen once. The sample consisted of peripheral blood. Source of these receptors: a human donor in a cohort sampled during active COVID-19. The CDR3 runs from the conserved cysteine through the conserved F or W. The order of the fields is clone size, V gene, CDR3 length, J gene, D gene, CDR3 DNA, CDR3 protein. The D gene is left open where the match is weak. Clone size, where shown, is once, few, many, or a class for clones that have expanded.

clone_size: -
v_call: TRBV30
cdr3_length: 14
j_call: TRBJ1-5
d_call: -
cdr3_nt: TGTGCCTGGGGACAGTCTTATAGCAATCAGCCCCAGCATTTT
cdr3_aa: CAWGQSYSNQPQHF

clone_size: -
v_call: TRBV5-6
cdr3_length: 17
j_call: TRBJ1-4
d_call: -
cdr3_nt: TGTGCCAGCAGCTTGACGGGACACGGTGCAACTAATGAAAAACTGTTTTTT
cdr3_aa: CASSLTGHGATNEKLFF

clone_size: -
v_call: TRBV5-1
cdr3_length: 18
j_call: TRBJ1-2
d_call: -
cdr3_nt: TGCGCCAGCAGCACCCGTGGACAGTCGCGCCGGGGATCGAGTGGCTACACCTTC
cdr3_aa: CASSTRGQSRRGSSGYTF

clone_size: -
v_call: TRBV13
cdr3_length: 19
j_call: TRBJ2-3
d_call: TRBD2
cdr3_nt: TGTGCCAGCAGCTTACTCTCGGCGCGGGGGGCCGTTAGCACAGATACGCAGTATTTT
cdr3_aa: CASSLLSARGAVSTDTQYF

clone_size: few
v_call: TRBV12-2
cdr3_length: 16
j_call: TRBJ2-1
d_call: -
cdr3_nt: TGTGCAAGTCCCCCTACCCGGGGACAGGGGGCCAGTGAGCAGTTCTTC
cdr3_aa: CASPPTRGQGASEQFF

clone_size: -
v_call: TRBV11-3
cdr3_length: 13
j_call: TRBJ2-1
d_call: -
cdr3_nt: TGTGCCAGCAGCGTACAGGGTAGGAGTGAGCAGTTCTTC
cdr3_aa: CASSVQGRSEQFF

clone_size: -
v_call: TRBV27
cdr3_length: 16
j_call: TRBJ2-2
d_call: -
cdr3_nt: TGTGCCAGCAACTCCTTTGGGAGGCGAAACACCGGGGAGCTGTTTTTT
cdr3_aa: CASNSFGRRNTGELFF

clone_size: -
v_call: TRBV10-3
cdr3_length: 15
j_call: TRBJ2-7
d_call: TRBD1
cdr3_nt: TGTGCCATCAGTGAGTCAGACAGGGGGCGTTTCGAGCAGTACTTC
cdr3_aa: CAISESDRGRFEQYF

clone_size: -
v_call: TRBV5-6
cdr3_length: 14
j_call: TRBJ2-3
d_call: -
cdr3_nt: TGTGCCAGCAGCTTGGCGGGGTGGCCAGGTACGCAGTATTTT
cdr3_aa: CASSLAGWPGTQYF

clone_size: -
v_call: TRBV28
cdr3_length: 14
j_call: TRBJ2-3
d_call: -
cdr3_nt: TGTGCCAGCAGTCTCGACAGGTCTACAGATACGCAGTATTTT
cdr3_aa: CASSLDRSTDTQYF

clone_size: -
v_call: TRBV5-1
cdr3_length: 13
j_call: TRBJ1-2
d_call: TRBD1
cdr3_nt: TGCGCCAGCACAGGGGGCGGGACGATCGGCTACACCTTC
cdr3_aa: CASTGGGTIGYTF

clone_size: -
v_call: TRBV7-9
cdr3_length: 16
j_call: TRBJ1-1
d_call: TRBD1
cdr3_nt: TGTGCCAGCAGCCGGCGGACAGGGGCAATGAACACTGAAGCTTTCTTT
cdr3_aa: CASSRRTGAMNTEAFF

clone_size: -
v_call: TRBV19
cdr3_length: 16
j_call: TRBJ2-3
d_call: TRBD2
cdr3_nt: TGTGCCAGTAGTCTCCTAGCGGGGGGCAGCACAGATACGCAGTATTTT
cdr3_aa: CASSLLAGGSTDTQYF

clone_size: -
v_call: TRBV11-2
cdr3_length: 16
j_call: TRBJ2-5
d_call: TRBD1
cdr3_nt: TGTGCCAGCAGCTTAAATCGCGGACAGGGGCAAGAGACCCAGTACTTC
cdr3_aa: CASSLNRGQGQETQYF

clone_size: once
v_call: TRBV11-2
cdr3_length: 16
j_call: TRBJ2-5
d_call: TRBD2
cdr3_nt: TGTGCCAGCAGCTTAGCCGCTCGGGGGGGCCAAGAGACCCAGTACTTC
cdr3_aa: CASSLAARGGQETQYF

clone_size: -
v_call: TRBV4-1
cdr3_length: 14
j_call: TRBJ2-1
d_call: TRBD2
cdr3_nt: TGCGCCAGCAGCCAAGATCTTACTAGCGGGGCGCAGTTCTTC
cdr3_aa: CASSQDLTSGAQFF

clone_size: few
v_call: TRBV5-1
cdr3_length: 15
j_call: TRBJ2-5
d_call: TRBD1
cdr3_nt: TGCGCCAGCAGCTTGCTCCCCAGGGGGCTTGAGACCCAGTACTTC
cdr3_aa: CASSLLPRGLETQYF

clone_size: -
v_call: TRBV7-2
cdr3_length: 16
j_call: TRBJ2-5
d_call: TRBD2
cdr3_nt: TGTGCCAGCAGCCTGCGTAGCGGGTCGTACCAAGAGACCCAGTACTTC
cdr3_aa: CASSLRSGSYQETQYF

clone_size: -
v_call: TRBV6-5
cdr3_length: 14
j_call: TRBJ1-6
d_call: -
cdr3_nt: TGTGCCAGCAGAGTACAGGGTGACAATTCACCCCTCCACTTT
cdr3_aa: CASRVQGDNSPLHF

clone_size: -
v_call: TRBV11-1
cdr3_length: 16
j_call: TRBJ2-1
d_call: -
cdr3_nt: TGTGCCAGCAGCCTTTCTGTATCCTCCTCCTACAATGAGCAGTTCTTC
cdr3_aa: CASSLSVSSSYNEQFF

clone_size: once
v_call: TRBV10-1
cdr3_length: 15
j_call: TRBJ2-3
d_call: TRBD2
cdr3_nt: TGCGCCAGCAGTGAGGTGGGCGGGGGGCCAGTCACGCAGTATTTT
cdr3_aa: CASSEVGGGPVTQYF

clone_size: -
v_call: TRBV4-1
cdr3_length: 16
j_call: TRBJ2-1
d_call: TRBD2
cdr3_nt: TGCGCCAGCAGCCAATCCGGGACTAGCATGAGGCATGAGCAGTTCTTC
cdr3_aa: CASSQSGTSMRHEQFF

clone_size: -
v_call: TRBV5-4
cdr3_length: 14
j_call: TRBJ2-5
d_call: -
cdr3_nt: TGTGCCAGCAGCTCCGGGACAAATCAAGAGACCCAGTACTTC
cdr3_aa: CASSSGTNQETQYF

clone_size: -
v_call: TRBV11-2
cdr3_length: 14
j_call: TRBJ2-1
d_call: -
cdr3_nt: TGTGCCAGCAGCTACTCGAGCTCCTACAATGAGCAGTTCTTC
cdr3_aa: CASSYSSSYNEQFF

clone_size: -
v_call: TRBV6-4
cdr3_length: 13
j_call: TRBJ1-2
d_call: TRBD1
cdr3_nt: TGTGCCAGCAGTGACGACAGGGGGGATGGCTACACCTTC
cdr3_aa: CASSDDRGDGYTF

clone_size: -
v_call: TRBV5-4
cdr3_length: 13
j_call: TRBJ2-5
d_call: -
cdr3_nt: TGTGCCAGCAGCTCGCAGGCTCGAGAGACCCAGTACTTC
cdr3_aa: CASSSQARETQYF

clone_size: -
v_call: TRBV5-4
cdr3_length: 15
j_call: TRBJ1-4
d_call: TRBD1
cdr3_nt: TGTGCCAGCAGCATCCAGGGGACAGGGGGAGGGAATCTGTTTTTT
cdr3_aa: CASSIQGTGGGNLFF

clone_size: -
v_call: TRBV6-2/TRBV6-3
cdr3_length: 13
j_call: TRBJ1-1
d_call: -
cdr3_nt: TGTGCCAGCAGTTATATCTCGAGAACTGAAGCTTTCTTT
cdr3_aa: CASSYISRTEAFF

clone_size: -
v_call: TRBV5-1
cdr3_length: 14
j_call: TRBJ1-1
d_call: -
cdr3_nt: TGCGCCAGCAGACAAAACACAGAGAACACTGAAGCTTTCTTT
cdr3_aa: CASRQNTENTEAFF

clone_size: few
v_call: TRBV6-5
cdr3_length: 15
j_call: TRBJ1-2
d_call: TRBD1
cdr3_nt: TGTGCCAGCAGTTCCCCGACAGGGGGAAACTATGGCTACACCTTC
cdr3_aa: CASSSPTGGNYGYTF

clone_size: -
v_call: TRBV10-2
cdr3_length: 13
j_call: TRBJ2-1
d_call: -
cdr3_nt: TGCGCCAGCAGTGAGTCCCACTACAATGAGCAGTTCTTC
cdr3_aa: CASSESHYNEQFF

clone_size: -
v_call: TRBV29-1
cdr3_length: 12
j_call: TRBJ2-5
d_call: -
cdr3_nt: TGCAGCGTTGCTTCACTTCAAGAGACCCAGTACTTC
cdr3_aa: CSVASLQETQYF